This is a list of T cell receptor beta chains from one sample in a study of PD-1 blockade in mismatch repair-deficient tumors. Here immunoSEQ multiplex PCR was the method, and the copy in TCRdb shows in-frame clones only, minus some. The sample shows about 120,000 clones, about 88% of them seen only once. The sample was peripheral blood, taken 44 weeks after starting pembrolizumab. The receptors were sampled from an adult with mismatch repair-deficient cancer. CDR3s include the opening cysteine and the closing phenylalanine or tryptophan. D genes are given only for firm matches. Size values are once, few and many counts, or a class for expanded clones, and some rows have none.

v_gene,j_gene,abundance,d_gene,CDR3aa,CDR3nt
TRBV19,TRBJ2-2,.,.,CASRPTGGTPQRELFF,TGTGCCAGTAGACCTACGGGCGGGACACCCCAGAGGGAGCTGTTTTTT
TRBV7-9,TRBJ2-4,.,TRBD2,CASSGLAGGPEAKNIQYF,TGTGCCAGCAGCGGACTAGCGGGAGGGCCGGAGGCCAAAAACATTCAGTACTTC
TRBV5-1,TRBJ2-7,once,TRBD2,CASSLALTSGSPSYEQYF,TGCGCCAGCAGCTTGGCTTTAACTAGCGGGAGTCCCTCCTACGAGCAGTACTTC
TRBV30,TRBJ2-4,.,.,CAWSDLGHLKNIQYF,TGTGCCTGGAGTGACCTGGGACACCTAAAAAACATTCAGTACTTC
TRBV30,TRBJ2-6,.,.,CAWEGEGHNSGANVLTF,TGTGCCTGGGAGGGTGAGGGTCATAACTCTGGGGCCAACGTCCTGACTTTC
TRBV5-6,TRBJ1-3,.,TRBD1,CASSLPGQGSSGNTIYF,TGTGCCAGCAGCTTGCCGGGACAGGGGAGTTCTGGAAACACCATATATTTT
TRBV19,TRBJ1-2,few,.,CASSIRTRTDSYGYTF,TGTGCCAGTAGTATACGGACGAGGACAGATTCCTATGGCTACACCTTC
TRBV25-1,TRBJ1-5,.,.,CASSELGDSNQPQHF,TGTGCCAGCAGTGAACTCGGGGATAGCAATCAGCCCCAGCATTTT
TRBV2,TRBJ2-5,.,.,CASKRIQETQYF,TGTGCCAGCAAGCGGATCCAAGAGACCCAGTACTTC
TRBV5-1,TRBJ2-2,.,TRBD2,CASSLAGGDYTGELFF,TGCGCCAGCAGTCTAGCGGGAGGTGATTACACCGGGGAGCTGTTTTTT
TRBV7-9,TRBJ1-4,.,.,CASRPGPSEKLFF,TGTGCCAGCAGACCGGGCCCGAGCGAAAAACTGTTTTTT
TRBV15,TRBJ1-2,.,.,CATSRDQGNYGYTF,TGTGCCACCAGCAGAGATCAGGGGAACTATGGCTACACCTTC
TRBV5-1,TRBJ2-2,.,TRBD2,CASSGRGLAELKNTGELFF,TGCGCCAGCAGCGGACGGGGACTAGCGGAATTAAAGAACACCGGGGAGCTGTTTTTT
TRBV7-9,TRBJ2-6,.,.,CASSRPQAGANVLTF,TGTGCCAGCAGCAGGCCCCAGGCCGGGGCCAACGTCCTGACTTTC
TRBV30,TRBJ2-5,.,TRBD2,CAWLAGETQYF,TGTGCCTGGCTAGCGGGAGAGACCCAGTACTTC
TRBV6-5,TRBJ2-7,.,.,CASSTSYEQYF,TGTGCCAGCAGTACGTCCTACGAGCAGTACTTC
TRBV5-1,TRBJ2-3,.,TRBD2,CASKTSGTTDTQYF,TGCGCCAGCAAGACTAGCGGGACCACAGATACGCAGTATTTT
TRBV2,TRBJ2-3,once,TRBD2,CASSETSGSTDTQYF,TGTGCCAGCAGTGAAACTAGCGGTAGCACAGATACGCAGTATTTT
TRBV7-9,TRBJ2-5,.,TRBD1,CASSPRSGQGKETQYF,TGTGCCAGCAGCCCCCGGTCGGGACAGGGGAAAGAGACCCAGTACTTC
TRBV6-6,TRBJ2-2,.,.,CASSYVGELFF,TGTGCCAGCAGTTACGTCGGGGAGCTGTTTTTT
TRBV18,TRBJ2-7,few,.,CASSPLTDSYEQYF,TGTGCCAGCTCACCGCTGACTGATTCCTACGAGCAGTACTTC
TRBV27,TRBJ1-1,.,.,CASRSRAGGTEAFF,TGTGCCAGCAGATCAAGAGCGGGTGGCACTGAAGCTTTCTTT
TRBV19,TRBJ2-7,.,TRBD1,CASSPAGGVPEQYF,TGTGCCAGTAGTCCGGCAGGGGGTGTCCCCGAGCAGTACTTC
TRBV11-3,TRBJ2-5,.,TRBD1,CASSPGQGTPQETQYF,TGTGCCAGCAGCCCGGGACAGGGGACCCCCCAAGAGACCCAGTACTTC
TRBV27,TRBJ2-2,.,TRBD2,CASSLAGLAGRYTSGELFF,TGTGCCAGCAGTTTAGCCGGACTAGCGGGCCGTTATACCTCCGGGGAGCTGTTTTTT
TRBV10-1,TRBJ2-3,.,TRBD2,CASSESGLAGETDTQYF,TGCGCCAGCAGTGAGTCGGGACTAGCGGGAGAAACAGATACGCAGTATTTT
TRBV28,TRBJ2-1,.,.,CASSRSGRLSSYNEQFF,TGTGCCAGCAGTCGATCCGGTCGACTGAGCTCCTACAATGAGCAGTTCTTC
TRBV6-1,TRBJ1-2,.,TRBD1,CASSTRDRRFDGYTF,TGTGCCAGCAGTACTCGGGACAGGCGATTTGATGGCTACACCTTC
TRBV5-8,TRBJ1-1,.,.,CASSLGRNTEAFF,TGTGCCAGCAGCTTGGGCAGGAACACTGAAGCTTTCTTT
TRBV6-1,TRBJ2-2,medium-sized,TRBD2,CASSGLAGDTGELFF,TGTGCCAGCAGTGGACTAGCGGGAGACACCGGGGAGCTGTTTTTT
TRBV5-1,TRBJ1-2,.,.,CASSFAGTTNYGYTF,TGCGCCAGCAGCTTCGCAGGTACGACTAACTATGGCTACACCTTC
TRBV7-9,TRBJ2-7,.,.,CASSTRQAYEQYF,TGTGCCAGCAGCACCCGACAGGCCTACGAGCAGTACTTC
TRBV6-4,TRBJ2-7,.,.,CASSDSLSGTSFYEQYF,TGTGCCAGCAGTGACTCTTTATCCGGGACATCATTTTACGAGCAGTACTTC
TRBV2,TRBJ2-7,.,TRBD1,CASNIIRQGRGEQYF,TGTGCCAGCAACATCATCCGACAGGGAAGGGGCGAGCAGTACTTC
TRBV18,TRBJ1-5,.,.,CASSPLVDQPQHF,TGTGCCAGCTCACCGCTTGTCGATCAGCCCCAGCATTTT
TRBV7-9,TRBJ1-1,.,TRBD1,CASSLGGGAGAFF,TGTGCCAGCAGCTTAGGAGGGGGCGCGGGAGCTTTCTTT
TRBV7-9,TRBJ2-7,.,.,CASGGDSYEQYF,TGTGCCTCCGGAGGGGACTCCTACGAGCAGTACTTC
TRBV14,TRBJ1-1,once,TRBD1,CASSHPQGAEAFF,TGTGCCAGCAGCCATCCACAGGGGGCTGAAGCTTTCTTT
TRBV7-3,TRBJ2-1,.,.,CASSPLLHNEQFF,TGTGCCAGCAGCCCATTACTCCACAATGAGCAGTTCTTC
TRBV4-1,TRBJ2-1,.,.,CASSHMGNEQFF,TGCGCCAGCAGCCATATGGGTAATGAGCAGTTCTTC
TRBV7-2,TRBJ2-3,.,.,CASSPYRADTDTQYF,TGTGCCAGCAGCCCCTATCGAGCTGACACAGATACGCAGTATTTT
TRBV10-3,TRBJ1-2,.,TRBD1,CAISDPTGSYGYTF,TGTGCCATCAGTGACCCGACAGGGTCCTATGGCTACACCTTC
TRBV29-1,TRBJ2-7,.,.,CSVGRGAPYEQYF,TGCAGCGTTGGGAGAGGGGCTCCCTACGAGCAGTACTTC